These 10 T cell receptor beta chains were all obtained from the same sample, sequenced in a study of T-cell reconstitution after alpha-beta-depleted transplantation in children. Unique molecular identifiers were incorporated during preparation of the TCRbeta library. One entry per CDR3 protein results from TCRdb running MiXCR on the PCR reads. Here the sample spans hundreds of thousands of distinct CDR3 sequences, about 16% being singletons. The sequencing used PBMCs, mostly from graft donor cells, collected 360 days after TCRalphabeta/CD19-depleted stem cell transplant. These receptors were collected from a male patient younger than 18 who had a stem cell transplant for acute lymphoblastic leukemia, so the T cells may come from the graft donor.

In this sample, this clonotype turned up many times. The rearrangement joins TRBV16 to TRBJ1-1, with D possibly TRBD1 on 5 matching bases. Per the germline V gene, CDR1 is KGHSY and CDR2 is FQNENV. Trimming cost V 2 bases and J 6 bases, with 10 bases left between them. The CDR3 has 13 amino acids. CDR3 nucleotides: TGTGCCAGCAGCCAAGAGAGGGGATCTGAAGCTTTCTTT. Amino acids: CASSQERGSEAFF. The full variable domain, with the rest looked up from reference TRBV16 and TRBJ1-1, is GEEVAQTPKHLVRGEGQKAKLYCAPIKGHSYVFWYQQVLKNEFKFLISFQNENVFDETGMPKERFSAKCLPNSPCSLEIQATKLEDSAVYFCASSQERGSEAFFGQGTRLTVV.

There are a few counts of this clonotype. This chain uses TRBV7-9 with TRBJ2-3; TRBD2 agrees at 8 bases. Germline CDR1 reads SEHNR; CDR2 reads FQNEAQ (reference sequence). The CDR3 has 14 residues. The ends lost 1 base at V and 6 bases at J; junction bases unmatched: 3. CDR3 nucleotide sequence: TGTGCCAGCAGCTTAGGAGCGGGAGACGATACGCAGTATTTT. Residues: CASSLGAGDDTQYF.

This clonotype was detected only a few times. The CDR3: CSVGQSGTEAFF. The CDR3, as DNA: TGCAGCGTAGGACAGAGTGGCACTGAAGCTTTCTTT. This rearrangement joins TRBV29-1 to TRBJ1-1; D possibly corresponds to TRBD1 (6 bases). Trimming pared 6 bases from V and 4 bases from J, leaving 12 bases between. Germline lookup yields CDR1 SQVTM and CDR2 ANQGSEA. CDR3 length: 12 residues.

The J gene is TRBJ2-2, the V gene TRBV11-2, with TRBD1 identical over 9 bases. The germline V gene encodes CDR1 SGHAT and CDR2 FQNNGV. J gave up 4 bases and V 0 bases, and 9 bases lay outside the gene matches. The CDR3 sequence is 18 residues long. The CDR3 region has the DNA TGTGCCAGCAGCTTAGAACGGTGGGGACAGGGTCTCACCGGGGAGCTGTTTTTT. It encodes CASSLERWGQGLTGELFF.

This clonotype came up a few times. Compared with germline, one end of the junction differs, possibly owing to a read error. The rearrangement uses TRBV5-6 and TRBJ2-5; 8 bases line up with TRBD1. Germline-derived CDR1 and CDR2 are SGHDT and YYEEEE. CDR3 size: 15 residues. The CDR3, as DNA: TGTGCCAGCAGGTTGGACAGGGCCTACCAAGAGACCCAGTACTTC. The encoded protein is CASRLDRAYQETQYF. Filled out from reference TRBV5-6 and TRBJ2-5, the complete variable domain reads DAGVTQSPTHLIKTRGQQVTLRCSPKSGHDTVSWYQQALGQGPQFIFQYYEEEERQRGNFPDRFSGHQFPNYSSELNVNALLLGDSALYLCASRLDRAYQETQYFGPGTRLLVL.

This clonotype has a handful of counts. The DNA for the CDR3 is TGCAGCCTCGCCCCGAGACCTGGGGCGGGGGAGACCCAGTACTTC. This codes for CSLAPRPGAGETQYF. V gene TRBV29-1 combines with J gene TRBJ2-5; TRBD2 might be the D (6 bases). V was clipped by 8 bases and J by 5 bases, with 24 bases between them. The length of the CDR3 is 15 residues. The V gene's germline CDR1 is SQVTM and CDR2 ANQGSEA.

Only a few counts were recorded for this clonotype. The chain links TRBV5-1 to TRBJ2-1; 8 positions agree with TRBD2. The junction had 2 bases not matched to a gene; V was cut back by 2 bases and J by 1 base. This CDR3 has 15 amino acids. CDR1 is SGHRS, CDR2 YFSETQ, per germline. The DNA for the CDR3 is TGCGCCAGCAGCTTTGGGACTAGGTCCTACAATGAGCAGTTCTTC. This sequence encodes CASSFGTRSYNEQFF.

J is TRBJ2-1 and V is TRBV4-3, with 9 bases matching TRBD1. The germline CDR1 and CDR2 sequences are LGHNA and YSLEER. Trimming removed 0 bases from V and 6 bases from J; junction bases left unmatched: 27. The CDR3 loop spans 23 amino acids. The CDR3 sequence: CASSQDSLPDRGRIRLRSNEQFF. The CDR3 bases are TGCGCCAGCAGCCAAGATTCCCTCCCAGACAGGGGGAGAATCCGACTCAGGTCCAATGAGCAGTTCTTC.

Only a few counts were recorded for this clonotype. J is TRBJ2-7 and V is TRBV4-1; maybe TRBD1 (6 bases). Germline CDR1 reads MGHRA; CDR2 reads YSYEKL. Trimming left V 0 bases short and J 4 bases short, with 19 bases between. The CDR3 is 17 amino acids. CDR3 nucleotides: TGCGCCAGCAGCCAAGACCTCTCAGGGGTCCCCTTTTACGAGCAGTACTTC. It translates to CASSQDLSGVPFYEQYF.

V gene TRBV7-9 combines with J gene TRBJ2-4; D perhaps matches TRBD1 (5 bases). The CDR3 totals 17 residues. The germline V gene encodes CDR1 SEHNR and CDR2 FQNEAQ (reference sequence). With 5 bases removed from V and 0 bases from J, the gap between germline ends came to 17 bases. The CDR3 reads CASSQIRGNLAKNIQYF. CDR3 in DNA: TGTGCCAGCAGCCAGATTAGGGGCAATCTAGCCAAAAACATTCAGTACTTC.